What follows is one TCR beta chain and its context. The data were obtained in a study of T cells in severe cutaneous drug reactions. Sequenced patients had Stevens-Johnson syndrome or toxic epidermal necrolysis caused by carbamazepine. This CDR3 has 13 residues. The germline V gene encodes CDR1 GTSNPN and CDR2 SVGIG (reference sequence). TCR subtype-specific primers in iRepertoire multiplex PCR prepared libraries for bulk and single-cell sequencing. One entry per CDR3 protein, without DNA, is what TCRdb gives after re-calling the multiplex PCR reads. Its table lists roughly 9,000 distinct CDR3 sequences.

The sample taken for sequencing was cells from a skin blister. This clonotype originated in a human donor with a severe cutaneous adverse drug reaction. The chain has TRBV30 and TRBJ1-2. CDR3 sequence reads: CARIGSYGYGYTF.